The rows below give T cell receptor beta chains drawn from one sample of a study of CD8 T cells in Susac syndrome. MiXCR was run by TCRdb on the immunoSEQ multiplex PCR reads, yielding one entry per CDR3 protein. The sample lists approximately 190,000 distinct CDR3 sequences, 95% occurring once. Material: CD8+ T cells from PBMCs. Receptors originate from a human donor with Susac syndrome. The CDR3 runs from the conserved cysteine through the conserved F or W. The D gene is left open where the match is weak. Part of the rows lack a size; the others show once, few, many or a class for expanded clones.

J gene: TRBJ1-2
V gene: TRBV11-2
D gene: TRBD1
clone size: -
CDR3 DNA: TGTGCCAGCAGCTCAGACTCGACAGGGTCCTATGGCTACACCTTC
CDR3 protein: CASSSDSTGSYGYTF

J gene: TRBJ1-1
V gene: TRBV12-3/TRBV12-4
D gene: -
clone size: -
CDR3 DNA: TGTGCCAGCAGTCCGGGACCCGGCAATGGGAACACTGAAGCTTTCTTT
CDR3 protein: CASSPGPGNGNTEAFF

J gene: TRBJ2-1
V gene: TRBV19
D gene: -
clone size: -
CDR3 DNA: TGTGCCAGTAGTAGCCCCGAGGTCCCGCGGAATGAGCAGTTCTTC
CDR3 protein: CASSSPEVPRNEQFF

J gene: TRBJ2-3
V gene: TRBV25-1
D gene: -
clone size: -
CDR3 DNA: TGTGCCAGCAGGCACACAGATACGCAGTATTTT
CDR3 protein: CASRHTDTQYF

J gene: TRBJ2-2
V gene: TRBV12-3/TRBV12-4
D gene: TRBD1
clone size: -
CDR3 DNA: TGTGCCAGCCTTAACAGGGGATGGACCGGGGAGCTGTTTTTT
CDR3 protein: CASLNRGWTGELFF

J gene: TRBJ1-5
V gene: TRBV7-9
D gene: -
clone size: -
CDR3 DNA: TGTGCCAGCAGCTCCGGAGAGTCAGGCTTGAATCAGCCCCAGCATTTT
CDR3 protein: CASSSGESGLNQPQHF

J gene: TRBJ1-2
V gene: TRBV10-2
D gene: -
clone size: once
CDR3 DNA: TGCGCCAGTGGAAGGGTTGATGGCTACACCTTC
CDR3 protein: CASGRVDGYTF

J gene: TRBJ2-6
V gene: TRBV7-9
D gene: -
clone size: once
CDR3 DNA: TGTGCCAGCAGCTCGACACCTGGGGCCAACGTCCTGACTTTC
CDR3 protein: CASSSTPGANVLTF

J gene: TRBJ2-5
V gene: TRBV5-1
D gene: -
clone size: -
CDR3 DNA: TGCGCCAGCAGCTTTAAAGAGACCCAGTACTTC
CDR3 protein: CASSFKETQYF

J gene: TRBJ1-2
V gene: TRBV27
D gene: TRBD1
clone size: -
CDR3 DNA: TGTGCCAGCAGTCCAACAACAGGGGGTTATGGCTACACCTTC
CDR3 protein: CASSPTTGGYGYTF

J gene: TRBJ2-1
V gene: TRBV9
D gene: TRBD2
clone size: once
CDR3 DNA: TGTGCCAGCAGCGTCGCAAGCGGGGGCCCAAGTGAGCAGTTCTTC
CDR3 protein: CASSVASGGPSEQFF

J gene: TRBJ1-2
V gene: TRBV6-5
D gene: TRBD1
clone size: -
CDR3 DNA: TGTGCCAGCAGTTACCTTGGGACAGATGGCTACACCTTC
CDR3 protein: CASSYLGTDGYTF

J gene: TRBJ2-1
V gene: TRBV3-1
D gene: TRBD2
clone size: -
CDR3 DNA: TGTGCCAGCAGCCCCCTCCTAGCGGGAGGGCGGAATGAGCAGTTCTTC
CDR3 protein: CASSPLLAGGRNEQFF

J gene: TRBJ1-1
V gene: TRBV28
D gene: -
clone size: -
CDR3 DNA: TGTGCCAGCAGTTTAGGTATGGTTGGGAACACTGAAGCTTTCTTT
CDR3 protein: CASSLGMVGNTEAFF

J gene: TRBJ2-3
V gene: TRBV9
D gene: -
clone size: -
CDR3 DNA: TGTGCCAGCAGCGTAGCCCCTGGGCTAGCGCGCACAGATACGCAGTATTTT
CDR3 protein: CASSVAPGLARTDTQYF

J gene: TRBJ2-1
V gene: TRBV19
D gene: TRBD2
clone size: -
CDR3 DNA: TGTGCCAGTAGTATTCGGACTAGCGGGGGGGATGAGCAGTTCTTC
CDR3 protein: CASSIRTSGGDEQFF

J gene: TRBJ1-5
V gene: TRBV7-2
D gene: -
clone size: -
CDR3 DNA: TGTGCCAGCAGCTTTTCGGTTAGCAATCAGCCCCAGCATTTT
CDR3 protein: CASSFSVSNQPQHF

J gene: TRBJ1-2
V gene: TRBV7-9
D gene: -
clone size: -
CDR3 DNA: TGTGCCAGCAGCTTAGGTGGGGACGCTCGAGGCTACACCTTC
CDR3 protein: CASSLGGDARGYTF

J gene: TRBJ2-5
V gene: TRBV12-3/TRBV12-4
D gene: TRBD2
clone size: -
CDR3 DNA: TGTGCCAGCATGGTGACTAGCGGGGTACAAGAGACCCAGTACTTC
CDR3 protein: CASMVTSGVQETQYF

J gene: TRBJ1-2
V gene: TRBV30
D gene: -
clone size: -
CDR3 DNA: TGTGCCTACCTGGACAGCTTCTATGGCTACACCTTC
CDR3 protein: CAYLDSFYGYTF

J gene: TRBJ1-2
V gene: TRBV29-1
D gene: -
clone size: -
CDR3 DNA: TGCAGCGTTAGGACAGACTTAGACTATGGCTACACCTTC
CDR3 protein: CSVRTDLDYGYTF

J gene: TRBJ2-7
V gene: TRBV2
D gene: TRBD2
clone size: once
CDR3 DNA: TGTGCCAGCAGTCCACAAAGGGGGGGGAGCGGGAGACCGTACGAGCAGTACTTC
CDR3 protein: CASSPQRGGSGRPYEQYF

J gene: TRBJ2-1
V gene: TRBV4-2
D gene: TRBD2
clone size: -
CDR3 DNA: TGTGCCAGCAGCCAAGAATATATTGCAGCGGGGGGAAAAAATGAGCAGTTCTTC
CDR3 protein: CASSQEYIAAGGKNEQFF

J gene: TRBJ2-1
V gene: TRBV6-5
D gene: -
clone size: -
CDR3 DNA: TGTGCCAGCAGTTACAGGGGCCACAATGAGCAGTTCTTC
CDR3 protein: CASSYRGHNEQFF

J gene: TRBJ2-5
V gene: TRBV29-1
D gene: TRBD1
clone size: -
CDR3 DNA: TGCAGCGCCGGACAGGGGTTGGGAGAGACCCAGTACTTC
CDR3 protein: CSAGQGLGETQYF

J gene: TRBJ1-1
V gene: TRBV27
D gene: -
clone size: -
CDR3 DNA: TGTGCCAGCAGTTTTACGGCAGGGAACACTGAAGCTTTCTTT
CDR3 protein: CASSFTAGNTEAFF

J gene: TRBJ2-7
V gene: TRBV27
D gene: TRBD1
clone size: -
CDR3 DNA: TGTGCCAGCAGTTTGAACAGGGGCTACTCCTACGAGCAGTACTTC
CDR3 protein: CASSLNRGYSYEQYF

J gene: TRBJ1-1
V gene: TRBV5-1
D gene: -
clone size: -
CDR3 DNA: TGCGCCAGCAGCTTTACCTCGGACGTGAACACTGAAGCTTTCTTT
CDR3 protein: CASSFTSDVNTEAFF

J gene: TRBJ2-2
V gene: TRBV6-1
D gene: TRBD1
clone size: -
CDR3 DNA: TGTGCCAGCGGGTTTGGGACAGGAAGATTGAACACCGGGGAGCTGTTTTTT
CDR3 protein: CASGFGTGRLNTGELFF

J gene: TRBJ1-6
V gene: TRBV28
D gene: -
clone size: few
CDR3 DNA: TGTGCCAGCAGTTTAGGACAATATAATTCACCCCTCCACTTT
CDR3 protein: CASSLGQYNSPLHF

J gene: TRBJ2-7
V gene: TRBV13
D gene: TRBD1
clone size: -
CDR3 DNA: TGTGCCAGCAGCTTAGGCCTAGGACAGGGGACCTACGAGCAGTACTTC
CDR3 protein: CASSLGLGQGTYEQYF

J gene: TRBJ2-1
V gene: TRBV19
D gene: -
clone size: -
CDR3 DNA: TGTGCCAGTAGTAAGGGGGGCAATGAGCAGTTCTTC
CDR3 protein: CASSKGGNEQFF

J gene: TRBJ2-3
V gene: TRBV6-1
D gene: -
clone size: -
CDR3 DNA: TGTGCCAGCAGTGAAGGGTCAGGGGCGCTGACAGATACGCAGTATTTT
CDR3 protein: CASSEGSGALTDTQYF

J gene: TRBJ2-1
V gene: TRBV7-9
D gene: -
clone size: -
CDR3 DNA: TGTGCCAGCAGCTCGACTGTTTACAATGAGCAGTTCTTC
CDR3 protein: CASSSTVYNEQFF

J gene: TRBJ2-2
V gene: TRBV30
D gene: TRBD2
clone size: -
CDR3 DNA: TGTGCCTGGAGTGAGGGACTATCCACCGGGGAGCTGTTTTTT
CDR3 protein: CAWSEGLSTGELFF

J gene: TRBJ2-5
V gene: TRBV20-1
D gene: -
clone size: -
CDR3 DNA: TGCAGTGCTAGAGAAGGGTTTCAAGAGACCCAGTACTTC
CDR3 protein: CSAREGFQETQYF

J gene: TRBJ2-2
V gene: TRBV6-5
D gene: -
clone size: -
CDR3 DNA: TGTGCCAGCAGTTACGACGTTCGCCCCGGGGAGCTGTTTTTT
CDR3 protein: CASSYDVRPGELFF

J gene: TRBJ2-1
V gene: TRBV28
D gene: -
clone size: once
CDR3 DNA: TGTGCCAGCAGTTCTCTTGCCAATGAGCAGTTCTTC
CDR3 protein: CASSSLANEQFF

J gene: TRBJ1-3
V gene: TRBV29-1
D gene: -
clone size: -
CDR3 DNA: TGCAGCGTTACCGACAGCTTCTCTGGAAACACCATATATTTT
CDR3 protein: CSVTDSFSGNTIYF

J gene: TRBJ1-5
V gene: TRBV5-6
D gene: -
clone size: -
CDR3 DNA: TGTGCCAGCAGCTTGAGGGGAGGGCGGCAGCCCCAGCATTTT
CDR3 protein: CASSLRGGRQPQHF

J gene: TRBJ2-3
V gene: TRBV12-3/TRBV12-4
D gene: -
clone size: -
CDR3 DNA: TGTGCCAGCAGTTGGGGGGGGGCCACAGATACGCAGTATTTT
CDR3 protein: CASSWGGATDTQYF